The clone carrying this TCR beta chain was picked up a small number of times. V was cut by 0 bases and J by 8 bases, with 10 bases left in between. The length of the CDR3 is 13 residues. CDR1 is MNHNS, CDR2 SASEGT, per germline. The data were produced by immunoSEQ multiplex PCR, yet TCRdb's version contains in-frame clones alone and is incomplete. The sample yields thousands of clones, 55% to 70% seen once. This specimen comes from a study of neoadjuvant anti-PD-1 for oral cavity cancer. Time point noted: after neoadjuvant nivolumab, at surgical resection. The origin of this receptor is a person aged 35-79 years with oral cavity squamous cell carcinoma. Sequences were derived from PBMCs, sampled after nivolumab (anti-PD-1) treatment. The chain combines TRBV6-1 with TRBJ1-1; D gene uncertain. In DNA form, the CDR3 reads TGTGCCAGCAGTGAAGCGGTGGCAGCAGAAGCTTTCTTT. Translating gives CASSEAVAAEAFF.